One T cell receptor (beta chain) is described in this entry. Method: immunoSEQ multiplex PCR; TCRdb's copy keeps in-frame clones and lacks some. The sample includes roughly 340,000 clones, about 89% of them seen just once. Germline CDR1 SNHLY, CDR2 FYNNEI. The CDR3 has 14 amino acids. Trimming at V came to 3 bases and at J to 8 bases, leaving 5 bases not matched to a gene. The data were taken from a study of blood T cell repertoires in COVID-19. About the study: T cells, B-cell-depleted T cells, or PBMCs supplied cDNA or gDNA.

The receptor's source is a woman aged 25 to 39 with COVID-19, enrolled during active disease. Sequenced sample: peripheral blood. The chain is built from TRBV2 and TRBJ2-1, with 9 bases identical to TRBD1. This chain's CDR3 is CASSDGTGRDEQFF. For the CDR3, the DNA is TGTGCCAGCAGTGACGGGACAGGGAGGGATGAGCAGTTCTTC.